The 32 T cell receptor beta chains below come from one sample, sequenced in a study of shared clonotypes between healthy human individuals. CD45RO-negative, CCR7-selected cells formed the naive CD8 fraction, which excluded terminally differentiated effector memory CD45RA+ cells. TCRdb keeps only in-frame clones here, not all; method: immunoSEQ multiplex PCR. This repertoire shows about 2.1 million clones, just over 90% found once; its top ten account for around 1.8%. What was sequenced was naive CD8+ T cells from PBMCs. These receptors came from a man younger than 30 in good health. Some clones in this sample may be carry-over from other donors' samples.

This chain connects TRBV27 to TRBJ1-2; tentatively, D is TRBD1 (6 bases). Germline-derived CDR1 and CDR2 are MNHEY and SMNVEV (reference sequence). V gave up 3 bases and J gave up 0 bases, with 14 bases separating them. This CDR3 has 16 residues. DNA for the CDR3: TGTGCCAGCAGTTTGGTGGGGGACATAGCTAACTATGGCTACACCTTC. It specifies CASSLVGDIANYGYTF.

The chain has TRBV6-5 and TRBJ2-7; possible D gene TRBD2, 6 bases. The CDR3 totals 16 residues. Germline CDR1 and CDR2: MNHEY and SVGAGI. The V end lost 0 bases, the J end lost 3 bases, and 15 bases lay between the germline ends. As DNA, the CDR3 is TGTGCCAGCAGTTACTCGGTGGGACGGGAGTTCTACGAGCAGTACTTC. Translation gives CASSYSVGREFYEQYF.

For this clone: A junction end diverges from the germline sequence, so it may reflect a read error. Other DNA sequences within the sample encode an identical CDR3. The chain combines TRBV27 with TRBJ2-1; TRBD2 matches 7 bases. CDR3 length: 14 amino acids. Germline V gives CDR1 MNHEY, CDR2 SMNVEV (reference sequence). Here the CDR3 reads CASRQREAVNEQFF. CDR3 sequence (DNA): TGCGCCAGCAGGCAGCGGGAAGCGGTCAATGAGCAGTTCTTC.

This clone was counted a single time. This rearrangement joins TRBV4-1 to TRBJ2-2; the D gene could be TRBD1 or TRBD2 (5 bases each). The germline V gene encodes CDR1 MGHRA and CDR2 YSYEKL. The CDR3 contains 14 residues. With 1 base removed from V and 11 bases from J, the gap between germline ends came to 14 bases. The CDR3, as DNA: TGCGCCAGCAGCCAAGGATTGGAACGGGGCGAGCTGTTTTTT. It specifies CASSQGLERGELFF.

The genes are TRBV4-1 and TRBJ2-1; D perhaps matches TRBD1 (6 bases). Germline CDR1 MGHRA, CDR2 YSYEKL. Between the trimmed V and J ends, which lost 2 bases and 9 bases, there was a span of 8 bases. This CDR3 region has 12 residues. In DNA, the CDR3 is TGCGCCAGCAGCCAACTAGGGGGTGAGCAGTTCTTC. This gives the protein CASSQLGGEQFF.

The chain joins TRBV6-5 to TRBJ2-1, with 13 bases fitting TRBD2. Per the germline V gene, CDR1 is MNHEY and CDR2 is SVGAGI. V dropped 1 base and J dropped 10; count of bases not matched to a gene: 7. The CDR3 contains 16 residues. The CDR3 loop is CASSYLGLAGVQEQFF. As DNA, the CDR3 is TGTGCCAGCAGTTACTTAGGACTAGCGGGAGTTCAGGAGCAGTTCTTC.

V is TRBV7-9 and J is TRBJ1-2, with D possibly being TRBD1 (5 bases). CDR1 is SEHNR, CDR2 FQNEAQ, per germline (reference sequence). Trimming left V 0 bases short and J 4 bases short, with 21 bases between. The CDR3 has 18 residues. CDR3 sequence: CASSLAQGPTLPFYGYTF. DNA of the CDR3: TGTGCCAGCAGCTTAGCGCAGGGACCTACCCTCCCGTTCTATGGCTACACCTTC.

CDR3 loop: CASTLPRRGGGELFF. The CDR3 DNA reads as TGTGCCAGTACCCTCCCGCGGCGCGGCGGCGGGGAGCTGTTTTTT. The chain links TRBV19 to TRBJ2-2; D gene uncertain. Germline assignment: CDR1 LNHDA and CDR2 SQIVND (reference sequence). The CDR3 has 15 residues. Trimming shortened V by 7 bases and J by 7 bases, and 19 bases separated the two germline ends. Based on the CDR3 plus reference TRBV19 and TRBJ2-2, the full variable domain is DGGITQSPKYLFRKEGQNVTLSCEQNLNHDAMYWYRQDPGQGLRLIYYSQIVNDFQKGDIAEGYSVSREKKESFPLTVTSAQKNPTAFYLCASTLPRRGGGELFFGEGSRLTVL.

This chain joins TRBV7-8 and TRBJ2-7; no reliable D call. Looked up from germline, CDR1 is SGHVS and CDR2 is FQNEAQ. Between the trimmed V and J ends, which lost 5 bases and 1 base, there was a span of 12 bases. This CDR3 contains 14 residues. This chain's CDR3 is CASSEAGSSYEQYF. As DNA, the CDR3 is TGTGCCAGCAGCGAAGCCGGTTCATCCTACGAGCAGTACTTC.

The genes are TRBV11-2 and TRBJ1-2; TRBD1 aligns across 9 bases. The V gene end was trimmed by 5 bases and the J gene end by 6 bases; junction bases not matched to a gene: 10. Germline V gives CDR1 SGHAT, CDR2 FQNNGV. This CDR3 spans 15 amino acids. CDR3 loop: CASSEGTGLLDGYTF. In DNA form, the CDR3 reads TGTGCCAGCAGCGAAGGGACAGGGTTATTAGATGGCTACACCTTC.

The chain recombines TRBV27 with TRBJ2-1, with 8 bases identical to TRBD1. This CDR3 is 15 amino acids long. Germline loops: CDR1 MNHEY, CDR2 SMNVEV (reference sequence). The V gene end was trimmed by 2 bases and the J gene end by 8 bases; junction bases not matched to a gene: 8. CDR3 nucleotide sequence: TGTGCCAGCAGTTTAACCGGGACAGGCCGTTATGAGCAGTTCTTC. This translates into CASSLTGTGRYEQFF.

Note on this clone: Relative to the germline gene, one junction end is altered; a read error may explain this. This chain's CDR3 is CASSPQGGNSYNEQLF. CDR3 in DNA: TGTGCCAGCAGCCCCCAAGGGGGGAACTCCTACAATGAGCAGCTCTTC. The chain links TRBV7-9 to TRBJ2-1; D possibly uses TRBD1 or TRBD2 (6 bases each). This CDR3 spans 16 amino acids. Looked up from germline, CDR1 is SEHNR and CDR2 is FQNEAQ (reference sequence).

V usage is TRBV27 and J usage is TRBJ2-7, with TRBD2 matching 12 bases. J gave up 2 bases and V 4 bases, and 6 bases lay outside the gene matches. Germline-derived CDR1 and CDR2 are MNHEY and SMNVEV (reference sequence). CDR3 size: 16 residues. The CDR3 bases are TGTGCCAGCAGTTCAAAGCTAGCGGGAGGGACCTACGAGCAGTACTTC. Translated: CASSSKLAGGTYEQYF.

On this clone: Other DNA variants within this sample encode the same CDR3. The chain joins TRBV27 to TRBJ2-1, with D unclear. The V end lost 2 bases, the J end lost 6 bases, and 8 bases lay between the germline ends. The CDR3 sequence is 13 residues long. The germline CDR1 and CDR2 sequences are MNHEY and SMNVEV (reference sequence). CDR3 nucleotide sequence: TGTGCCAGCAGTTTAAGACTTGGCAATGAGCAGTTCTTC. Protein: CASSLRLGNEQFF.

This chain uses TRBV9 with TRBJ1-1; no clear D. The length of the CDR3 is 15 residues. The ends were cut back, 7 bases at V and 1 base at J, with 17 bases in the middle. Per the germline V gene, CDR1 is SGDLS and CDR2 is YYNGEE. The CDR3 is CASQRPEGGNTEAFF. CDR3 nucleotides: TGTGCCAGCCAGCGGCCCGAGGGTGGGAACACTGAAGCTTTCTTT.

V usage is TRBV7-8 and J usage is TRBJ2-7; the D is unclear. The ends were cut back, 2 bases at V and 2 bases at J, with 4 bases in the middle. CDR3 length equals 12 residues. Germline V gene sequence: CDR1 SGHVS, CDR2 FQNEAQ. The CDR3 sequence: CASSLQTYEQYF. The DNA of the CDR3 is TGTGCCAGCAGCTTACAGACCTACGAGCAGTACTTC.

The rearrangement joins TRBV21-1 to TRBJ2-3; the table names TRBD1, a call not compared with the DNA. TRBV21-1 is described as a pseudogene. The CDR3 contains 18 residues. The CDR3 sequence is CASSKEGVVTGSTDTQYF. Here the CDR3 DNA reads TGTGCCAGCAGCAAAGAGGGTGTGGTGACAGGGAGCACAGATACGCAGTATTTT.

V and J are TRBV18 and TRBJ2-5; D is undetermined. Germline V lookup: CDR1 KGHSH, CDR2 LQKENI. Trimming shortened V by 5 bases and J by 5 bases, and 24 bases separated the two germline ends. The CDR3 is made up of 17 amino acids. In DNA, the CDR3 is TGTGCCAGCTCATCTTTTCCTTACGCTGAGTTCGGGGAGACCCAGTACTTC. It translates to CASSSFPYAEFGETQYF.

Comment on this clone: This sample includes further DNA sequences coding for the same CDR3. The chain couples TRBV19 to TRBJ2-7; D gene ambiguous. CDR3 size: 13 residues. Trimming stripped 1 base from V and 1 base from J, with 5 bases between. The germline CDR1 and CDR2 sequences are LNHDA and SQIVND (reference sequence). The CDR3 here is CASSIGRSYEQYF. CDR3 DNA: TGTGCCAGTAGTATAGGCAGGTCCTACGAGCAGTACTTC. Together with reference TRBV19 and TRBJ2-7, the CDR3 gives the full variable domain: DGGITQSPKYLFRKEGQNVTLSCEQNLNHDAMYWYRQDPGQGLRLIYYSQIVNDFQKGDIAEGYSVSREKKESFPLTVTSAQKNPTAFYLCASSIGRSYEQYFGPGTRLTVT.

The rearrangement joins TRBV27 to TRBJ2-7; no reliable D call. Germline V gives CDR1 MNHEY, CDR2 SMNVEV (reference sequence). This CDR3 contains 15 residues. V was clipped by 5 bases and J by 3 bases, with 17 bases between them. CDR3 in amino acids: CASSPTPPSIYEQYF. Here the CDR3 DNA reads TGTGCCAGCAGTCCCACCCCCCCTTCAATCTACGAGCAGTACTTC.

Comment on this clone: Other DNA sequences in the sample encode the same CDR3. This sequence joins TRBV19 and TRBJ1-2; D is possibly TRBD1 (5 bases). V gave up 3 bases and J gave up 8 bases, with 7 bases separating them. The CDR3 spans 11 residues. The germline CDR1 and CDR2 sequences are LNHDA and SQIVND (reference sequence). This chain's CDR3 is CASSIGTGYTF. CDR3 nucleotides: TGTGCCAGTAGTATTGGGACCGGCTACACCTTC.

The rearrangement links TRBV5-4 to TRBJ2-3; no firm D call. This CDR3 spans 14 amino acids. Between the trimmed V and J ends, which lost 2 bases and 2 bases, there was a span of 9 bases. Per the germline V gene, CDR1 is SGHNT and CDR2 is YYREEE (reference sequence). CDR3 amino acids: CASSFPGNTDTQYF. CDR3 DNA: TGTGCCAGCAGCTTTCCGGGCAACACAGATACGCAGTATTTT.

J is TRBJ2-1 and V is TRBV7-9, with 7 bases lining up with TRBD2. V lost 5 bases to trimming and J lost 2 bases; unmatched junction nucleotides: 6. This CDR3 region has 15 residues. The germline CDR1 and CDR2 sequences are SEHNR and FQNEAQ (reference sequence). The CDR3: CASSPLSGAYNEQFF. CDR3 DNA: TGTGCCAGCAGCCCCCTGAGCGGGGCCTACAATGAGCAGTTCTTC.

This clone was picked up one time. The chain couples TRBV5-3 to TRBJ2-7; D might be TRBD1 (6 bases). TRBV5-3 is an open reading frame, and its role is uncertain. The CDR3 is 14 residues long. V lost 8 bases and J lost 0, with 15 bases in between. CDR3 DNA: TGTGCCAGCAGCCAACAGGGATACTCCTACGAGCAGTACTTC. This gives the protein CASSQQGYSYEQYF.

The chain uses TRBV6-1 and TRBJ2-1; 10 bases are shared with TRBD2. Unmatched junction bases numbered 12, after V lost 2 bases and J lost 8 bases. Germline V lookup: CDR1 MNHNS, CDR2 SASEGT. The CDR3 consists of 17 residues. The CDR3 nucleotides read TGTGCCAGCAGTGAAAATTGGCTAGCGGGAGTTCACTATGAGCAGTTCTTC. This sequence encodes CASSENWLAGVHYEQFF.

The CDR3 sequence is CASSQGRNSGYNEQFF. CDR3 coding DNA: TGCGCCAGCAGCCAAGGTCGGAATAGCGGCTACAATGAGCAGTTCTTC. The chain combines TRBV4-3 with TRBJ2-1, with D maybe TRBD2 (6 bases). The CDR3 runs 16 residues. Germline-derived CDR1 and CDR2 are LGHNA and YSLEER. V was pared by 1 base and J by 3 bases, with 13 bases between.

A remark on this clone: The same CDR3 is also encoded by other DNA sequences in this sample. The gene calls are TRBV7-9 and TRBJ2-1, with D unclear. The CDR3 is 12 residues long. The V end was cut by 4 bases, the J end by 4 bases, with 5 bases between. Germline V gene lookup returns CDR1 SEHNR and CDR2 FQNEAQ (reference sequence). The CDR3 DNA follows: TGTGCCAGCAGCTCGACTTACAATGAGCAGTTCTTC. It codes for CASSSTYNEQFF.

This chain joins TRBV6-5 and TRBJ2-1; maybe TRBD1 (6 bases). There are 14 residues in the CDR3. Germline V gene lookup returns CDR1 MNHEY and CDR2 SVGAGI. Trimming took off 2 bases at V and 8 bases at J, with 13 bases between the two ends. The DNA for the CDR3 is TGTGCCAGCAGTTACAGGGGGTCCGGGTATGAGCAGTTCTTC. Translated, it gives CASSYRGSGYEQFF.

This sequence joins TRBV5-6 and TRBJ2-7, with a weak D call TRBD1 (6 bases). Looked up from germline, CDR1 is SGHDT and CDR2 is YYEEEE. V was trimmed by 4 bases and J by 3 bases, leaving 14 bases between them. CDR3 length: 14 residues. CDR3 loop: CASSPVDRGYEQYF. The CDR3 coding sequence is TGTGCCAGCAGCCCGGTGGACAGAGGCTACGAGCAGTACTTC.

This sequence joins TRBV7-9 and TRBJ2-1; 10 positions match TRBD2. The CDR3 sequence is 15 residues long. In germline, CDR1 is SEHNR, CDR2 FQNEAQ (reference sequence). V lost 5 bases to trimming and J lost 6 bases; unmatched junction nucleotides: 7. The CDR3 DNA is TGTGCCAGCAGCGCGAATAGCGGGAGGTCCAATGAGCAGTTCTTC. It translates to CASSANSGRSNEQFF. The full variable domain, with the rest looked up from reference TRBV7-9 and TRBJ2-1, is DTGVSQNPRHKITKRGQNVTFRCDPISEHNRLYWYRQTLGQGPEFLTYFQNEAQLEKSRLLSDRFSAERPKGSFSTLEIQRTEQGDSAMYLCASSANSGRSNEQFFGPGTRLTVL.

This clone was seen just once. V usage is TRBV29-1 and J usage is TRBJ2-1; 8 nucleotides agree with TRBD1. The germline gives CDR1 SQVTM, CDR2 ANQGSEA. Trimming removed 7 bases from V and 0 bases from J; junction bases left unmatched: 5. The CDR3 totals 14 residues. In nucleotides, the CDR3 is TGCAGCGGGGCAGGGGGCGTCTCCTACAATGAGCAGTTCTTC. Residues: CSGAGGVSYNEQFF.

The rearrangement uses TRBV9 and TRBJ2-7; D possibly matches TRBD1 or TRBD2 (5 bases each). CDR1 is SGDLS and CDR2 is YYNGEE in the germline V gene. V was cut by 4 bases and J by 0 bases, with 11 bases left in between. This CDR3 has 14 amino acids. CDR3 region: CASSTGPLSYEQYF. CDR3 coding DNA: TGTGCCAGCAGCACGGGACCCCTCTCCTACGAGCAGTACTTC.